Listed here are 21 T cell receptor beta chains from one sample, sequenced in a study of T cells in women clearing cervical HPV infection. The table came from immunoSEQ multiplex PCR; TCRdb's copy has only in-frame clones and leaves some out. This table holds some 40,000 clones. Source material: blood buffy coat. The receptors come from a woman aged 18 to 75 with a cervical HPV16 infection that either progressed to CIN3+ or cleared (not recorded which).

On this clone: The read ends 3 residues before the CDR3 terminus; that terminus is restored from the germline J gene. The chain links TRBV7-9 to TRBJ1-2; possibly TRBD1 for D (6 bases). This CDR3 spans 15 amino acids. Germline CDR1 and CDR2: SEHNR and FQNEAQ (reference sequence). The covered CDR3 bases are TGTGCCAGCAGCCCCTCCGTTGGGGGGGGCTACGGC. Translating it yields CASSPSVGGGYG. The full CDR3 reads CASSPSVGGGYGYTF.

For this clone: Read data end 3 residues before the CDR3 end; the end is taken from the germline J gene. The V and J genes are TRBV2 and TRBJ2-3; 13 positions agree with TRBD2. The CDR3 consists of 17 residues. Looked up from germline, CDR1 is SNHLY and CDR2 is FYNNEI. Losses at the gene ends were 6 bases for V and 1 base for J; bases not matched to a gene: 7. The CDR3 sequence: CASSESGLAGGTDTQYF. Incomplete CDR3 DNA: TGTGCCAGCAGCGAAAGCGGACTAGCGGGAGGCACAGATACG.

Regarding this clone: The read falls 3 residues short of the CDR3 end, and the missing part is taken from the germline J gene. This chain connects TRBV9 to TRBJ2-7, with 7 bases matching TRBD2. The V gene's germline CDR1 is SGDLS and CDR2 YYNGEE. This CDR3 contains 14 residues. With 2 bases clipped from V and 0 bases from J, the junction kept 2 bases outside the gene matches. The CDR3 sequence is CASSVGGSSYEQYF. CDR3 DNA, as far as it was read: TGTGCCAGCAGCGTCGGGGGGAGCTCCTACGAG.

Note on this clone: The CDR3 extends 3 residues past the end of the read, so its final part is completed from the germline J gene. The genes are TRBV6-4 and TRBJ2-1; the match to TRBD2 covers 12 bases. CDR1 is MRHNA, CDR2 SNTAGT, per germline. The V gene end was trimmed by 0 bases and the J gene end by 8 bases; junction bases not matched to a gene: 14. The length of the CDR3 is 19 residues. CDR3 bases read: TGTGCCAGCAGTGACTCGGCCACGGCTAGCGGGAGGGAGGTCGATGAG. Translating gives CASSDSATASGREVDE. The CDR3, in full, reads CASSDSATASGREVDEQFF.

In the case of this clone: Read sequence stops 3 residues before the CDR3 end, and the germline J gene provides the missing end. The chain couples TRBV30 to TRBJ2-4, with D maybe TRBD1 (6 bases). The CDR3 contains 14 residues. From germline, CDR1 is GTSNPN and CDR2 SVGIG (reference sequence). The CDR3 DNA, read in part, is TGTGCCTGGAGATTACAGGGAGCTAACTATGGT. It encodes CAWRLQGANYG. The complete CDR3 reads CAWRLQGANYGQYF.

Incomplete CDR3 DNA: TGCAGTGCTAGCTCGGCAGGGAGCTTGAACACTGAA. Amino acids: CSASSAGSLNTE. The CDR3 reads in full as CSASSAGSLNTEAFF. V gene TRBV20-1 combines with J gene TRBJ1-1, with a weak D call TRBD1 (5 bases). The CDR3 is cut off 3 residues early in the read; its end comes from the germline J gene. The CDR3 sequence is 15 residues long. Trimming stripped 3 bases from V and 0 bases from J, with 14 bases between. CDR1 is DFQATT and CDR2 is SNEGSKA in the germline V gene (reference sequence).

On this clone: The junction shows a germline mismatch at one end, possibly a read error. The read ends 3 residues before the CDR3 terminus; that terminus is restored from the germline J gene. Within the sample, other DNA sequences also encode this same CDR3. This sequence joins TRBV6-1 and TRBJ1-3; 8 bases agree with TRBD1. Germline CDR1 reads MNHNS; CDR2 reads SASEGT. The CDR3 has 14 residues. The sequenced CDR3 bases are TGTGCCAGCAGTGAGGGACAGGCTGGGAACACC. Translation: CASSEGQAGNT. The full-length CDR3 reads as CASSEGQAGNTIYF.

To note about this clone: Mismatch with germline at one junction end may stem from a read error. The read finishes 3 residues shy of the CDR3 end, and the germline J gene is used to complete it. The chain couples TRBV18 to TRBJ1-4, with 7 bases fitting TRBD1. CDR3 length: 15 residues. Per the germline V gene, CDR1 is KGHSH and CDR2 is LQKENI. The CDR3 here is CASSPSGQPNEELFF. CDR3 DNA (partial): TGTGCCAGTTCACCCTCGGGACAGCCTAATGAAGAA.

A note on this clone: With the read ending 3 residues before the CDR3 end, the germline J gene is used to fill in that end. The chain links TRBV7-2 to TRBJ1-4, with D possibly TRBD1 on 6 matching bases. V dropped 1 base and J dropped 2 bases, with 8 bases sitting between them. Germline V gives CDR1 SGHTA, CDR2 FQGNSA. CDR3 size: 15 residues. CDR3 DNA (partial): TGTGCCAGCAGCTTAGTGGGGGCCACTAATGAAAAA. The encoded protein is CASSLVGATNEK. The whole CDR3 protein reads CASSLVGATNEKLFF.

Concerning this clone: The CDR3 end is not reached by the read, which stops 3 residues before it; the germline J gene fills it in. The chain has TRBV19 and TRBJ1-2, with 8 bases matching TRBD1. The CDR3 contains 13 residues. CDR1 LNHDA and CDR2 SQIVND come from the germline V gene (reference sequence). CDR3 sequence: CASSYRGTYDYTF. The covered CDR3 bases are TGTGCCAGTAGTTACAGGGGGACCTACGAC.

Remarks on this clone: The read finishes 3 residues shy of the CDR3 end, and the germline J gene is used to complete it. The chain carries TRBV14 and TRBJ2-5; maybe TRBD2 (6 bases). Per the germline V gene, CDR1 is SGHDN and CDR2 is FVKESK. With 4 bases removed from V and 5 bases from J, the gap between germline ends came to 20 bases. The CDR3 length is 16 residues. The covered CDR3 bases are TGTGCCAGCAGCCTCTACGCTCGGGGGTCCCCGGAGACC. It specifies CASSLYARGSPET. The full CDR3 protein is CASSLYARGSPETQYF.

Regarding this clone: The sequence runs out 3 residues before the end of the CDR3; the remainder is reconstructed from the germline J gene. The V gene is TRBV7-2, the J gene TRBJ2-3; weak D call: TRBD2 (6 bases). The CDR3 has 14 residues. Looked up from germline, CDR1 is SGHTA and CDR2 is FQGNSA. The CDR3 sequence is CASSSTGSGETQYF. The sequenced part of the CDR3 DNA is TGTGCCAGCAGCTCGACCGGGAGCGGTGAGACG.

On this clone: From the germline J gene comes the end of the CDR3, since the read stops 3 residues before it. The V and J genes are TRBV20-1 and TRBJ1-1; TRBD1 is a possible D gene (5 bases). Trimming shortened V by 0 bases and J by 0 bases, and 14 bases separated the two germline ends. From germline, CDR1 is DFQATT and CDR2 SNEGSKA (reference sequence). The CDR3 runs 16 residues. Incomplete CDR3 DNA: TGCAGTGCTAGAGATGGTACAGGCGGAATGAACACTGAA. Translation gives CSARDGTGGMNTE. The whole CDR3 sequence is CSARDGTGGMNTEAFF.

Comment on this clone: At the DNA level, this CDR3 is encoded by other sequences in the same sample as well. The covered CDR3 bases are TGTGCCAGCTCACGCGGGGCTGGAAACACC. Translating it yields CASSRGAGNT. The CDR3 reads in full as CASSRGAGNTIYF. V usage is TRBV18 and J usage is TRBJ1-3; D is unresolved. The read comes to an end 3 residues before the CDR3 does, leaving the germline J gene to fill in the end. Germline CDR1 reads KGHSH; CDR2 reads LQKENI. Deletions cut 4 bases from V and 2 bases from J, with 6 bases between. The CDR3 consists of 13 residues. The variable domain in full, with the rest retrieved from reference TRBV18 and TRBJ1-3, is NAGVMQNPRHLVRRRGQEARLRCSPMKGHSHVYWYRQLPEEGLKFMVYLQKENIIDESGMPKERFSAEFPKEGPSILRIQQVVRGDSAAYFCASSRGAGNTIYFGEGSWLTVV.

Details on this clone: The read terminates 3 residues before the CDR3 end, so the remaining end is supplied by the germline J gene. The chain couples TRBV7-9 to TRBJ2-4; 7 nucleotides line up with TRBD1. Germline V CDR1 and CDR2: SEHNR, FQNEAQ (reference sequence). The CDR3 is made up of 13 amino acids. The covered CDR3 bases are TGTGCCAGCAGCTTAGAGGACAGGAGTGGT. Translating it yields CASSLEDRSG. In full, the CDR3 is CASSLEDRSGQYF. The full variable domain, in which reference TRBV7-9 and TRBJ2-4 provide the parts outside the CDR3, is DTGVSQNPRHKITKRGQNVTFRCDPISEHNRLYWYRQTLGQGPEFLTYFQNEAQLEKSRLLSDRFSAERPKGSFSTLEIQRTEQGDSAMYLCASSLEDRSGQYFGAGTRLSVL.

As regards this clone: The CDR3 goes on 3 residues after the read ends, and that part is filled in from the germline J gene. This rearrangement joins TRBV29-1 to TRBJ2-4; possible D gene TRBD1, 6 bases. The CDR3 spans 15 residues. Germline CDR1 SQVTM, CDR2 ANQGSEA. The ends were cut back, 6 bases at V and 1 base at J, with 16 bases in the middle. CDR3 amino acids: CSVAPVGAAKNIQYF. The DNA read from the CDR3 is TGCAGCGTCGCCCCCGTGGGGGCGGCCAAAAACATT.

As to this clone: The CDR3 end is not reached by the read, which stops 3 residues before it; the germline J gene fills it in. V gene TRBV30 combines with J gene TRBJ1-2; 7 bases agree with TRBD1. The CDR3 totals 12 residues. Germline CDR1 GTSNPN, CDR2 SVGIG (reference sequence). The CDR3 reads CASHRGGNDYTF. The covered CDR3 bases are TGTGCCAGTCACAGGGGCGGCAATGAC. Supplemented by reference TRBV30 and TRBJ1-2, the full variable domain reads SQTIHQWPATLVQPVGSPLSLECTVEGTSNPNLYWYRQAAGRGLQLLFYSVGIGQISSEVPQNLSASRPQDRQFILSSKKLLLSDSGFYLCASHRGGNDYTFGSGTRLTVV.

Turning to this clone: The CDR3 end falls 3 residues outside the read, so it is completed with the germline J gene. The chain has TRBV20-1 and TRBJ2-5; 8 nucleotides align to TRBD2. The germline V gene encodes CDR1 DFQATT and CDR2 SNEGSKA (reference sequence). The trim removed 4 bases at V and 0 bases at J, leaving 7 bases unmatched. The CDR3 runs to 15 residues. The CDR3: CSATFGGRHQETQYF. Incomplete CDR3 DNA: TGCAGTGCTACCTTTGGCGGGAGGCACCAAGAGACC.

A remark on this clone: Coverage ceases 3 residues before the CDR3 finishes, and the germline J gene fills in the end. The V gene is TRBV7-9, the J gene TRBJ1-2; 7 positions agree with TRBD1. Germline loops: CDR1 SEHNR, CDR2 FQNEAQ (reference sequence). There are 14 residues in the CDR3. The CDR3 loop is CASSSSTGPYDYTF. The CDR3 bases that were read are TGTGCCAGCAGCTCTTCGACAGGGCCCTACGAC.

As to this clone: Read sequence stops 3 residues before the CDR3 end, and the germline J gene provides the missing end. The gene calls are TRBV11-2 and TRBJ2-1; the D gene is possibly TRBD1 (5 bases). The ends were cut back, 4 bases at V and 8 bases at J, with 9 bases in the middle. Germline CDR1 reads SGHAT; CDR2 reads FQNNGV. This CDR3 has 12 residues. CDR3 residues: CASSSLGDEQFF. The DNA read from the CDR3 is TGTGCCAGCAGCTCCCTAGGGGATGAG.

Concerning this clone itself: One junction end disagrees with the germline gene, perhaps due to a read error. The sequence runs out 3 residues before the end of the CDR3; the remainder is reconstructed from the germline J gene. J is TRBJ2-3 and V is TRBV19; possibly TRBD1 for D (6 bases). Per germline, CDR1 LNHDA and CDR2 SQIVND (reference sequence). The CDR3 covers 13 residues. The CDR3 loop is CASSTGLPDTQYF. CDR3 DNA, as far as it was read: TGTGCCAGCAGTACAGGGTTACCAGATACG. Together with reference TRBV19 and TRBJ2-3, the CDR3 gives the full variable domain: DGGITQSPKYLFRKEGQNVTLSCEQNLNHDAMYWYRQDPGQGLRLIYYSQIVNDFQKGDIAEGYSVSREKKESFPLTVTSAQKNPTAFYLCASSTGLPDTQYFGPGTRLTVL.